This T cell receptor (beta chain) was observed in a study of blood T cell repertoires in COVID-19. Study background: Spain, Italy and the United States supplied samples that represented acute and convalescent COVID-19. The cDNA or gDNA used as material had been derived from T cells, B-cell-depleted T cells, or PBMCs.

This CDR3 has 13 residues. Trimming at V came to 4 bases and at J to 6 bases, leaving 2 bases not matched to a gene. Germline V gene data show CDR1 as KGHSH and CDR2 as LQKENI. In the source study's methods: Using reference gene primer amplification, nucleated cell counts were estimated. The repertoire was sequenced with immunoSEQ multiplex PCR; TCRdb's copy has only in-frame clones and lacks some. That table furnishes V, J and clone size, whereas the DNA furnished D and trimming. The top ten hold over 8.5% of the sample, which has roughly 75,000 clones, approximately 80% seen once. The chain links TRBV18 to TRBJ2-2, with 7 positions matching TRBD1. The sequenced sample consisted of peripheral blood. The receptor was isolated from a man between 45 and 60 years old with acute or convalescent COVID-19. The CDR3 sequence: CASSQGASGELFF. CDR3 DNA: TGTGCCAGCTCACAGGGGGCCTCCGGGGAGCTGTTTTTT.